Below are 15 T cell receptor beta chains sequenced from a single sample in a study of monozygotic twins with inflammatory bowel disease. TCRdb re-called the 5' RACE reads and catalogs CDR3 proteins one per entry, DNA excluded. Here the sample table reports 400,000 to 500,000 distinct CDR3 sequences. The sequencing input was blood. The receptors originated from a human donor with ulcerative colitis or Crohn's disease, or a healthy co-twin of an affected twin (not recorded which).

The J gene is TRBJ2-2, the V gene TRBV14; TCRdb proposes TRBD1, but this gene call is untestable without DNA. The CDR3 has 17 amino acids. Germline assignment: CDR1 SGHDN and CDR2 FVKESK. CDR3 loop: CASSQDRDRVNTGELFF.

The chain is built from TRBV7-2 and TRBJ2-1; with no DNA, the TCRdb D assignment of TRBD1 cannot be verified. Germline CDR1 is SGHTA and CDR2 is FQGNSA. This CDR3 is built from 13 residues. The CDR3 is CASSFRVGDEQFF.

CDR3 sequence reads: CSARHRSSYNEQFF. The chain has TRBV20-1 and TRBJ2-1. This CDR3 has 14 amino acids. From germline, CDR1 is DFQATT and CDR2 SNEGSKA (reference sequence).

V and J are TRBV19 and TRBJ1-6; absent DNA, TCRdb's TRBD1 call cannot be checked. The CDR3 extends over 13 amino acids. CDR1 is LNHDA, CDR2 SQIVND, per germline (reference sequence). The CDR3 sequence: CASGGTVNSPLHF.

This chain connects TRBV27 to TRBJ2-5; TCRdb's D call of TRBD1 is untestable without DNA. This CDR3 has 15 residues. Per germline, CDR1 MNHEY and CDR2 SMNVEV (reference sequence). The CDR3: CASTLRADLQETQYF.

CDR3 residues: CASNGAQSSYEQYF. This chain joins TRBV5-6 and TRBJ2-7; TCRdb returns TRBD1, unconfirmable since there is no DNA. Germline CDR1 SGHDT, CDR2 YYEEEE. There are 14 residues in the CDR3. The variable domain in full, completed from reference TRBV5-6 and TRBJ2-7, reads DAGVTQSPTHLIKTRGQQVTLRCSPKSGHDTVSWYQQALGQGPQFIFQYYEEEERQRGNFPDRFSGHQFPNYSSELNVNALLLGDSALYLCASNGAQSSYEQYFGPGTRLTVT.

The gene calls are TRBV6-4 and TRBJ1-1; TCRdb proposes TRBD1, but this gene call is untestable without DNA. Germline CDR1 is MRHNA and CDR2 is SNTAGT. There are 15 residues in the CDR3. The chain's CDR3 is CASRETGARGTEAFF.

J is TRBJ2-2 and V is TRBV3-1; the D call from TCRdb, TRBD1, cannot be confirmed without DNA. The germline gives CDR1 LGHDT, CDR2 YNNKEL (reference sequence). The CDR3 has 14 residues. CDR3 sequence: CASMVAGQTGELFF.

The rearrangement joins TRBV28 to TRBJ2-7; TCRdb returns TRBD2, unconfirmable since there is no DNA. The CDR3 has 15 residues. Germline values: CDR1 MDHEN, CDR2 SYDVKM. The chain's CDR3 is CASRLAGGPGYEQYF. Filled out from reference TRBV28 and TRBJ2-7, the complete variable domain reads DVKVTQSSRYLVKRTGEKVFLECVQDMDHENMFWYRQDPGLGLRLIYFSYDVKMKEKGDIPEGYSVSREKKERFSLILESASTNQTSMYLCASRLAGGPGYEQYFGPGTRLTVT.

The gene calls are TRBV2 and TRBJ2-6; TCRdb returns TRBD1, unconfirmable since there is no DNA. Germline V CDR1 and CDR2: SNHLY, FYNNEI. The CDR3 is 15 residues long. CDR3 protein: CASSEGGAGANVLTF.

The chain employs TRBV20-1 and TRBJ2-1; TCRdb gives TRBD1 as the D gene, but with no DNA this cannot be confirmed. Germline V gene data show CDR1 as DFQATT and CDR2 as SNEGSKA (reference sequence). This CDR3 has 17 residues. The CDR3 here is CSAKSLAGGQSYNEQFF.

This chain connects TRBV20-1 to TRBJ1-4. This CDR3 has 14 residues. CDR1 is DFQATT, CDR2 SNEGSKA, per germline (reference sequence). The CDR3 is CSASTASTNEKLFF.

This chain uses TRBV27 with TRBJ2-7; with no DNA, the TCRdb D assignment of TRBD1 cannot be verified. The germline V gene encodes CDR1 MNHEY and CDR2 SMNVEV (reference sequence). The CDR3 is 16 residues long. The CDR3 loop is CASSNLGQGLSYEQYF.

The J gene is TRBJ2-7, the V gene TRBV27. The germline gives CDR1 MNHEY, CDR2 SMNVEV (reference sequence). This CDR3 has 12 amino acids. The CDR3 sequence is CASAFAPYEQYF.

The chain links TRBV19 to TRBJ2-6; as DNA is missing, the TRBD1 call by TCRdb cannot be tested. Germline CDR1 LNHDA, CDR2 SQIVND (reference sequence). This CDR3 has 19 amino acids. The CDR3 is CASHRGRVLTPSGANVLTF.